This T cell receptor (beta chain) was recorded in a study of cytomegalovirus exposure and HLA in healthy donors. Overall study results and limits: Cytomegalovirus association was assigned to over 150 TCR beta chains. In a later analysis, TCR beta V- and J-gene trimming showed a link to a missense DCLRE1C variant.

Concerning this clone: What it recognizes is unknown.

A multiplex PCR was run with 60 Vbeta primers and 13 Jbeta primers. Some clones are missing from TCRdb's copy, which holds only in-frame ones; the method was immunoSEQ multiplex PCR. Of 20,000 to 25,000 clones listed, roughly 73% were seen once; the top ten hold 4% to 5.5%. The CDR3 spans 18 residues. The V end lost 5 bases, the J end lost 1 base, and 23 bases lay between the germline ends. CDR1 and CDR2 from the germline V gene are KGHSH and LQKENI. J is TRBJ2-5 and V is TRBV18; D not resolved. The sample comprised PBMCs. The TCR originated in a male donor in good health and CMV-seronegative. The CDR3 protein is CASSSIPPGWPGQETQYF. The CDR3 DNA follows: TGTGCCAGCTCATCAATACCGCCCGGGTGGCCGGGCCAAGAGACCCAGTACTTC.